The 27 T cell receptor beta chains reported below all come from one sample, sequenced in a study of blood T cell repertoires in COVID-19. Generated by immunoSEQ multiplex PCR, the TCRdb table keeps only in-frame clones and is missing some. This table holds 200,000 or so clones, about 86% found once. Sequenced: peripheral blood. Receptor source: a young man with active or convalescent COVID-19.

CDR3 in DNA: TGTGCCAGCAGTTTTCGAGGGTACGAGCAGTACGTC. This codes for CASSFRGYEQYV. The rearrangement links TRBV12-3 or TRBV12-4 to TRBJ2-7; weak D call: TRBD2 (5 bases). Trimming stripped 3 bases from V and 4 bases from J, with 7 bases between. This CDR3 comprises 12 residues.

The rearrangement uses TRBV11-3 and TRBJ1-1; D might be TRBD1 (6 bases). The CDR3 sequence is 11 residues long. CDR1 and CDR2 (germline): SGHNT, YENEEA. Between the trimmed V and J ends, which lost 5 bases and 7 bases, there was a span of 8 bases. The CDR3 region has the DNA TGTGCCAGCAGCGGACAGTTTGAAGCTTTCTTT. This sequence encodes CASSGQFEAFF.

The gene calls are TRBV9 and TRBJ2-3; TRBD2 matches 7 bases. V lost 0 bases to trimming and J lost 4 bases; unmatched junction nucleotides: 8. The length of the CDR3 is 16 residues. In germline, CDR1 is SGDLS, CDR2 YYNGEE. This CDR3 is CASSVGRGGGADTQYF. The DNA for the CDR3 is TGTGCCAGCAGCGTAGGGCGAGGTGGGGGGGCAGATACGCAGTATTTT.

The chain couples TRBV5-1 to TRBJ2-7, with 8 bases lining up with TRBD1. V shed 4 bases, J shed 2 bases, and the junction held 11 bases outside the gene matches. The germline CDR1 and CDR2 sequences are SGHRS and YFSETQ. The CDR3 extends over 16 amino acids. The CDR3, as DNA: TGCGCCAGCAGCGCCTTATTACAGGGGGTGGCCTACGAGCAGTACGTC. It codes for CASSALLQGVAYEQYV.

This clone occurred a few times. The chain uses TRBV6-6 and TRBJ2-7; D remains ambiguous. CDR3 length: 14 residues. The germline V gene has CDR1 MNHNY and CDR2 SVGAGI (reference sequence). Trimming took off 0 bases at V and 0 bases at J, with 6 bases between the two ends. The CDR3 loop is CASSYSVSSYEQYV. The CDR3 bases are TGTGCCAGCAGTTACTCGGTCAGCTCCTACGAGCAGTACGTC.

The CDR3 region has the DNA TGTGCCAGCAGCGGGACAGGGTACACCGGGGAGCTGTTTTTT. Encoded protein: CASSGTGYTGELFF. This chain uses TRBV9 with TRBJ2-2; 8 nucleotides line up with TRBD1. The ends lost 3 bases at V and 3 bases at J; junction bases unmatched: 1. The CDR3 consists of 14 residues. Germline lookup yields CDR1 SGDLS and CDR2 YYNGEE.

The J gene is TRBJ2-1, the V gene TRBV9; tentatively, D is TRBD2 (5 bases). The CDR3 totals 14 residues. Trimming cost V 4 bases and J 3 bases, with 11 bases left between them. The germline gives CDR1 SGDLS, CDR2 YYNGEE. DNA of the CDR3: TGTGCCAGCAGCCCCGGCGCGGGCTACAATGAGCAGTTCTTC. Its protein is CASSPGAGYNEQFF.

The V call is TRBV7-9, the J call TRBJ1-2; D might be TRBD1 (5 bases). Germline V gives CDR1 SEHNR, CDR2 FQNEAQ (reference sequence). This CDR3 is 13 amino acids long. V lost 2 bases, J lost 5 bases, and 9 bases lay in between. The CDR3 protein is CASSLPDSYGYTF. CDR3 nucleotides: TGTGCCAGCAGCTTACCCGACAGTTATGGCTACACCTTC.

V is TRBV5-1 and J is TRBJ2-5; D is possibly TRBD1 (6 bases). The CDR3 extends over 14 amino acids. V was clipped by 4 bases and J by 2 bases, with 12 bases between them. Germline-derived CDR1 and CDR2 are SGHRS and YFSETQ. The CDR3 sequence is CASSLRDIQETQYF. The CDR3 nucleotides are TGCGCCAGCAGCCTCCGGGACATACAAGAGACCCAGTACTTC.

This clone was seen only once. V gene TRBV24-1 combines with J gene TRBJ1-1, with D maybe TRBD1 (6 bases). Trimming left V 9 bases short and J 1 base short, with 11 bases between. This CDR3 has 13 residues. The germline gives CDR1 KGHDR, CDR2 SFDVKD. The CDR3 coding sequence is TGTGCCACCGGGCCGGGACAGAACACTGAAGCTTTCTTT. Translated: CATGPGQNTEAFF.

The chain recombines TRBV28 with TRBJ2-5, with D possibly being TRBD1 (5 bases). V shed 3 bases and J shed 4 bases, with 9 bases lying between them. Looked up from germline, CDR1 is MDHEN and CDR2 is SYDVKM. CDR3 length equals 13 residues. The CDR3 DNA is TGTGCCAGCAGTTTTCCAGGGCGAGAGACCCAGTACTTC. It encodes CASSFPGRETQYF.

The table lists this clone with a few counts. This rearrangement joins TRBV19 to TRBJ1-4; TRBD1 aligns across 7 bases. CDR1 LNHDA and CDR2 SQIVND come from the germline V gene (reference sequence). The CDR3 spans 13 residues. V lost 6 bases to trimming and J lost 8 bases; unmatched junction nucleotides: 6. As DNA, the CDR3 is TGTGCCAGTAGACCGGGACAGAGGGAAAAACTGTTTTTT. The encoded protein is CASRPGQREKLFF.

This chain uses TRBV5-1 with TRBJ1-4, with 8 bases identical to TRBD1. CDR3 length: 15 residues. Trimming removed 4 bases from V and 5 bases from J; junction bases left unmatched: 7. Germline CDR1 and CDR2: SGHRS and YFSETQ. CDR3 nucleotide sequence: TGCGCCAGCAGCCTGGACAGGGCCCCAAATGAAAAACTGTTTTTT. Translation: CASSLDRAPNEKLFF.

V usage is TRBV19 and J usage is TRBJ2-5; perhaps TRBD2 as D (5 bases). CDR3 length: 16 amino acids. V lost 1 base to trimming and J lost 1 base, with 13 bases between them. CDR1 is LNHDA, CDR2 SQIVND, per germline (reference sequence). CDR3 in amino acids: CASSIVGGGGQETQYF. CDR3 coding DNA: TGTGCCAGTAGTATAGTTGGCGGAGGAGGCCAAGAGACCCAGTACTTC.

This rearrangement joins TRBV9 to TRBJ1-5; TRBD1 matches at 7 bases. In germline, CDR1 is SGDLS, CDR2 YYNGEE. The CDR3 totals 15 residues. The V segment lost 0 bases and the J segment 2 bases; nucleotides outside the gene matches: 2. The CDR3 is CASSVAGQGNQPQHF. The DNA for the CDR3 is TGTGCCAGCAGCGTAGCTGGACAGGGCAATCAGCCCCAGCATTTT.

The chain links TRBV2 to TRBJ1-5, with 7 bases aligning to TRBD1. The CDR3 is made up of 15 amino acids. V dropped 9 bases and J dropped 0; count of bases not matched to a gene: 8. CDR1 is SNHLY and CDR2 is FYNNEI in the germline V gene. The CDR3 spells CASGLTGFSNQPQHF. Here the CDR3 DNA reads TGTGCCAGTGGCTTGACAGGGTTTAGCAATCAGCCCCAGCATTTT.

The DNA for the CDR3 is TGTGCTAGTGGTTTGACAGGGGTCGGCACCGGGGAGCTGTTTTTT. Translation: CASGLTGVGTGELFF. This sequence joins TRBV12-5 and TRBJ2-2; 7 positions match TRBD1. Germline CDR1 LGHNT, CDR2 FRNRAP. Trimming cost V 2 bases and J 4 bases; bases outside gene matches: 4. CDR3 length: 15 residues.

The chain couples TRBV7-2 to TRBJ1-2; 12 bases match TRBD1. The length of the CDR3 is 16 residues. Germline CDR1 SGHTA, CDR2 FQGNSA. Trimming cost V 5 bases and J 8 bases; bases outside gene matches: 12. The CDR3: CASSPFGTGGAKGYTF. The CDR3 DNA reads TGTGCCAGCAGCCCTTTCGGGACAGGGGGCGCTAAGGGCTACACCTTC.

Only one count was recorded for this clone. The chain recombines TRBV19 with TRBJ1-1; 8 bases agree with TRBD1. Germline V CDR1 and CDR2: LNHDA, SQIVND (reference sequence). There are 13 residues in the CDR3. V was pared by 5 bases and J by 8 bases, with 7 bases of the junction left unmatched. CDR3 sequence: CASSSSGDREAFF. CDR3 DNA: TGTGCCAGTAGTTCCTCCGGGGACAGGGAAGCTTTCTTT.

This clone was picked up a small number of times. The CDR3 region has the DNA TGTGCCAGCTCTCAAAGCGGGAGTGCCCCCTACAATGAGCAGTTCTTC. It encodes CASSQSGSAPYNEQFF. The J gene is TRBJ2-1, the V gene TRBV18; 8 bases agree with TRBD2. V shed 6 bases and J 2 bases; nucleotides not matched to a gene: 9. Germline V CDR1 and CDR2: KGHSH, LQKENI. This CDR3 is built from 16 residues.

The rearrangement uses TRBV6-5 and TRBJ1-4; D is possibly TRBD1 (6 bases). V was trimmed by 1 base and J by 5 bases, leaving 8 bases between them. CDR3 size: 14 residues. Germline values: CDR1 MNHEY, CDR2 SVGAGI. This CDR3 reads CASSYFQGNEKLFF. CDR3 nucleotides: TGTGCCAGCAGTTACTTCCAGGGGAATGAAAAACTGTTTTTT.

This chain connects TRBV6-5 to TRBJ1-4; no clear D gene. From germline, CDR1 is MNHEY and CDR2 SVGAGI. The CDR3 has 15 residues. V lost 8 bases, J lost 0 bases, and 13 bases lay in between. The CDR3 region is CASAPGTATNEKLFF. The CDR3 coding sequence is TGTGCCAGCGCCCCAGGAACTGCAACTAATGAAAAACTGTTTTTT.

The table lists this clone with a count of one. The chain employs TRBV3-1 (or the pseudogene TRBV3-2) and TRBJ2-1; 8 nucleotides agree with TRBD2. Trimming took 4 bases from V and 1 from J; bases not matched to a gene: 6. There are 16 residues in the CDR3. In germline, CDR1 is LGHDT, CDR2 YNNKEL (reference sequence). The CDR3 sequence is CASSPRGGESYNEQFF. The CDR3 coding sequence is TGTGCCAGCAGCCCCCGGGGGGGGGAATCCTACAATGAGCAGTTCTTC.

The rearrangement links TRBV10-3 to TRBJ2-1; TRBD2 might be the D (5 bases). From germline, CDR1 is ENHRY and CDR2 SYGVKD. With 6 bases removed from V and 6 bases from J, the gap between germline ends came to 15 bases. The CDR3 length is 14 residues. The CDR3 reads CAIREVTEGNEQFF. CDR3 DNA sequence: TGTGCCATCAGGGAGGTGACTGAGGGCAATGAGCAGTTCTTC.

The gene calls are TRBV5-8 and TRBJ1-4; perhaps TRBD1 as D (6 bases). This CDR3 has 15 residues. Germline-derived CDR1 and CDR2 are SGHTS and YDEGEE. V lost 1 base and J lost 7, with 14 bases in between. CDR3 protein: CASSLPQGISEKLFF. CDR3 bases: TGTGCCAGCAGCTTGCCGCAGGGGATCAGTGAAAAACTGTTTTTT.

The genes are TRBV4-1 and TRBJ2-1, with a possible D match to TRBD1 (7 bases). Per germline, CDR1 MGHRA and CDR2 YSYEKL. The V and J ends lost 0 bases and 8 bases respectively, with 20 bases between them. The CDR3 totals 17 residues. This CDR3 reads CASSQDSVSPRGDEQFF. As DNA, the CDR3 is TGCGCCAGCAGCCAAGATTCCGTGAGCCCCAGGGGGGATGAGCAGTTCTTC.

The chain couples TRBV5-4 to TRBJ2-2; TRBD1 agrees at 8 bases. The V gene end was trimmed by 4 bases and the J gene end by 3 bases; junction bases not matched to a gene: 8. Per germline, CDR1 SGHNT and CDR2 YYREEE (reference sequence). The CDR3 covers 16 residues. Here the CDR3 reads CASSPGQASDTGELFF. CDR3 nucleotides: TGTGCCAGCAGCCCGGGACAGGCGTCGGACACCGGGGAGCTGTTTTTT.